The count of the clone carrying this TCR beta chain is one. Its antigen is unknown. The sample belongs to a study of T cells in tuberculosis. Study-wide context: Within 7 days of starting treatment, or before, PBMC were stored. Study findings and constraints: GMM-specific TCRs were nearer to active tuberculosis alpha repertoires, suggesting expansion.

Time point: new active TB diagnosis, blood taken before or within 7 days of starting treatment. Produced via immunoSEQ multiplex PCR; TCRdb's table is partial and in-frame only. The data hold 30,000 or so clones, with approximately 90% observed a single time. The sequence was collected from an adult with tuberculosis. Some clones in this sample may be carry-over from other donors' samples. The specimen comprised PBMCs, sampled at tuberculosis diagnosis.

The CDR3 DNA reads TGTGCCAGCAGTTTGGACAGTCACTCTGGAAACACCATATATTTT. It translates to CASSLDSHSGNTIYF. J is TRBJ1-3 and V is TRBV6-5; possible D gene TRBD1, 6 bases. The V end was cut by 4 bases, the J end by 0 bases, with 10 bases between. Germline V gene data show CDR1 as MNHEY and CDR2 as SVGAGI. CDR3 length: 15 residues.